Listed below are T cell receptor beta chains from one sample, sequenced in a study of cytomegalovirus exposure and HLA in healthy donors. Sequencing was performed with immunoSEQ multiplex PCR; in TCRdb, only in-frame clones are kept and a portion is missing. The sample includes 100,000 to 150,000 clones, 75% of them seen just once. Sequences were obtained from PBMCs. Receptors were obtained from a woman in her forties or fifties in good health and CMV-seronegative. CDR3s include the opening cysteine and the closing phenylalanine or tryptophan.

TRBV11-3	TRBJ2-2	CASSSPLGELFF
TRBV19	TRBJ2-1	CASSPTGVDEQFF
TRBV2	TRBJ2-3	CASTELASKQDTQYF
TRBV7-9	TRBJ1-1	CASSLATGIYNEAFF
TRBV10-1	TRBJ2-1	CASSAARGEQFF
TRBV30	TRBJ2-1	CAWRGLVYNEQFF
TRBV19	TRBJ2-5	CASSIGSGSYIETQYF
TRBV28	TRBJ2-7	CASSRIAGAGHEQYF
TRBV5-5	TRBJ2-7	CASSQTGSSYEQYF
TRBV28	TRBJ2-7	CASSLLSGTGSYEQYF
TRBV28	TRBJ1-6	CASRPRENNSPLHF
TRBV7-9	TRBJ2-1	CASSFGDNEQFF
TRBV6-5	TRBJ2-7	CASSSRDRGSYEQYF
TRBV28	TRBJ2-3	CASSLGGATDTQYF
TRBV2	TRBJ2-3	CASSVPTSGTSTDTQYF
TRBV21-1	TRBJ1-1	CASTSSHPGVRHTEAFF
TRBV7-6	TRBJ2-3	CASSFGGRGRGTDTQYF
TRBV2	TRBJ2-3	CASSTRASGSTDTQYF
TRBV28	TRBJ2-2	CASSWTTGELFF
TRBV28	TRBJ2-1	CASSLRQGYNEQFF
TRBV5-4	TRBJ2-3	CASSLIQGFGSADTQYF
TRBV28	TRBJ2-7	CAIPWGGKLYEQYF
TRBV19	TRBJ1-5	CASSIQAGNDQPQHF
TRBV12-5	TRBJ2-1	CASGLVLPGQNYNEQFF
TRBV5-4	TRBJ2-3	CASRGASGNTDTQYF
TRBV30	TRBJ2-7	CAWSRGAYEQYF
TRBV6-5	TRBJ1-5	CATGVYSNQPQHF
TRBV7-2	TRBJ2-1	CASSSRAPSSYNEQFF
TRBV5-1	TRBJ1-1	CASTPNYDTAEAFF
TRBV7-3	TRBJ2-1	CASSLIGSGSSYNEQFF
TRBV28	TRBJ2-7	CATFGGVPYEQYF
TRBV6-6	-	CASSVTSGLAGYEQYF
TRBV19	TRBJ2-7	CASSIQGASYEQYF
TRBV19	TRBJ2-5	CASNGQGSWTQYF
TRBV10-3	TRBJ1-5	CAISQGNNQPQHF
TRBV9	TRBJ2-2	CASSGGAGELFF
TRBV20-1	TRBJ2-3	CSGAHTDTQYF
TRBV6-5	TRBJ2-7	CASSNRGQGYEQYF
TRBV4-1	TRBJ2-5	CASSQVAGEAQETQYF
TRBV2	TRBJ2-3	CASRTTSGPQYF
TRBV19	TRBJ2-1	CASSRSDRGLSNEQFF
TRBV19	TRBJ1-5	CASSSQEGAEPQHF
TRBV5-6	TRBJ2-2	CASSLQGGTGELFF
TRBV6-4	TRBJ2-1	CASSEEGESGNEQFF